This is a list of T cell receptor beta chains from one sample in a study of CD8 T cells in Susac syndrome. TCRdb analysed the immunoSEQ multiplex PCR reads with MiXCR anew, one entry per CDR3 protein. Of over 150,000 distinct CDR3 sequences listed, 85% to 95% were seen once; the top ten hold 0.099%. Specimen: CD4+ T cells from PBMCs. Source of these receptors: a human donor with Susac syndrome. CDR3s include the opening cysteine and the closing phenylalanine or tryptophan. A D gene is named only where the DNA matches it firmly. Clone size, where shown, is once, few, many, or a class for clones that have expanded.

v_gene	j_gene	len	abundance	d_gene	CDR3aa	CDR3nt
TRBV3-1	TRBJ2-1	16	-	TRBD1	CASSQGVGTGSNEQFF	TGTGCCAGCAGCCAAGGAGTGGGGACAGGTAGTAATGAGCAGTTCTTC
TRBV28	TRBJ2-1	12	-	-	CASSRGWNEQFF	TGTGCCAGCAGCAGGGGATGGAATGAGCAGTTCTTC
TRBV19	TRBJ1-2	12	once	-	CASTDRTFGYTF	TGTGCCAGTACCGACAGGACATTTGGCTACACCTTC
TRBV6-5	TRBJ1-2	12	-	-	CASSDTNYGYTF	TGTGCCAGCTCGGATACTAACTATGGCTACACCTTC
TRBV11-2	TRBJ2-1	15	-	TRBD1	CASSRASTGFNEQFF	TGTGCCAGCAGCCGCGCCTCGACAGGGTTCAATGAGCAGTTCTTC
TRBV30	TRBJ1-2	14	-	-	CAWSVGPERYGYTF	TGTGCCTGGAGTGTCGGTCCGGAGCGCTATGGCTACACCTTC
TRBV6-2/TRBV6-3	TRBJ1-1	15	-	-	CASSYSRVSGTEAFF	TGTGCCAGCAGTTACTCAAGGGTGTCGGGCACTGAAGCTTTCTTT
TRBV5-1	TRBJ2-5	14	-	TRBD1	CASSLGRGTETQYF	TGCGCCAGCAGCTTAGGCAGGGGGACGGAGACCCAGTACTTC
TRBV24-1	TRBJ2-7	13	-	-	CATSGGSSYEQYF	TGTGCCACCAGTGGCGGAAGCTCCTACGAGCAGTACTTC
TRBV25-1	TRBJ2-5	14	-	TRBD1	CASSLTGGGETQYF	TGTGCCAGCAGCCTGACAGGGGGCGGAGAGACCCAGTACTTC
TRBV4-2	TRBJ1-2	14	-	-	CASSQESRNYGYTF	TGTGCCAGCAGCCAAGAATCTCGAAACTATGGCTACACCTTC
TRBV29-1	TRBJ2-3	13	-	TRBD1	CSGITGAADTQYF	TGCAGCGGCATTACAGGGGCGGCAGATACGCAGTATTTT
TRBV20-1	TRBJ2-1	16	-	TRBD2	CSARHAISGRGNEQFF	TGCAGTGCTCGCCACGCGATTAGCGGGAGGGGCAATGAGCAGTTCTTC
TRBV9	TRBJ1-3	13	-	-	CASSATVGNTIYF	TGTGCCAGCAGCGCCACCGTCGGAAACACCATATATTTT
TRBV30	TRBJ1-2	13	-	-	CAWNSGGNYGYTF	TGTGCCTGGAACAGCGGCGGAAACTATGGCTACACCTTC
TRBV20-1	TRBJ2-3	17	-	TRBD2	CSAVLLAGRGGTDTQYF	TGCAGTGCTGTTCTATTAGCGGGGAGAGGCGGCACAGATACGCAGTATTTT
TRBV29-1	TRBJ2-1	12	-	-	CSVDPGGDEQFF	TGCAGCGTTGATCCCGGCGGGGACGAGCAGTTCTTC
TRBV20-1	TRBJ2-1	14	-	-	CSARGTDTWNEQFF	TGCAGTGCTAGAGGAACAGATACATGGAATGAGCAGTTCTTC
TRBV19	TRBJ1-2	13	-	-	CASSIQGPEVNTF	TGTGCCAGTAGTATTCAGGGACCCGAGGTTAACACCTTC
TRBV27	TRBJ2-1	13	-	-	CASSLWGDNEQFF	TGTGCCAGCAGTTTATGGGGTGACAATGAGCAGTTCTTC
TRBV4-2	TRBJ2-1	15	-	-	CASSHDTSSYNEQFF	TGTGCCAGCAGCCATGACACGAGCTCCTACAATGAGCAGTTCTTC
TRBV20-1	TRBJ2-2	14	-	-	CSATSGSGDGELFF	TGCAGTGCTACTTCAGGGTCTGGGGACGGGGAGCTGTTTTTT
TRBV19	TRBJ2-7	17	-	TRBD1	CASSRHPPGQGVHEQYF	TGTGCCAGTAGTCGACACCCCCCGGGACAGGGAGTACACGAGCAGTACTTC
TRBV6-6	TRBJ2-7	14	-	-	CASSPRKGTYEQYF	TGTGCCAGCAGCCCACGGAAGGGAACTTACGAGCAGTACTTC
TRBV30	TRBJ1-1	13	-	-	CAAEGSFIHEAFF	TGTGCCGCCGAGGGATCATTCATTCATGAAGCTTTCTTT
TRBV2	TRBJ2-7	12	-	-	CASSRRNYEQYF	TGTGCCAGCAGTCGACGTAATTACGAGCAGTACTTC
TRBV11-2	TRBJ2-7	15	-	TRBD1	CASRLPGTGRHEQYF	TGTGCCAGCAGACTCCCCGGGACAGGGAGACACGAGCAGTACTTC
TRBV9	TRBJ1-1	14	-	-	CASSLTQVNTEAFF	TGTGCCAGCAGCCTGACCCAGGTGAACACTGAAGCTTTCTTT
TRBV7-9	TRBJ1-1	13	-	-	CASRGPANTEAFF	TGTGCCAGCAGGGGACCGGCGAACACTGAAGCTTTCTTT
TRBV20-1	TRBJ2-3	15	-	TRBD2	CSARVLAGPTDTQYF	TGCAGTGCTAGAGTCCTAGCGGGGCCCACAGATACGCAGTATTTT
TRBV2	TRBJ2-1	13	-	-	CASSVGWGNEQFF	TGTGCCAGCAGTGTGGGGTGGGGCAATGAGCAGTTCTTC
TRBV18	TRBJ2-7	12	once	-	CASSPRGHEQYF	TGTGCCAGCTCCCCTCGGGGGCACGAGCAGTACTTC
TRBV18	TRBJ2-5	14	-	-	CASSPSAVKETQYF	TGTGCCAGCTCACCATCGGCAGTTAAAGAGACCCAGTACTTC
TRBV7-2	TRBJ2-3	14	-	-	CASSWGRNTDTQYF	TGTGCCAGCAGCTGGGGCCGCAACACAGATACGCAGTATTTT
TRBV7-9	TRBJ1-2	13	-	-	CASSPPAVWGYTF	TGTGCCAGCAGCCCTCCGGCGGTATGGGGCTACACCTTC
TRBV10-3	TRBJ1-3	11	-	-	CAISESNTIYF	TGTGCCATCAGTGAGTCGAACACCATATATTTT
TRBV6-1	TRBJ2-1	17	-	TRBD2	CASSPPSGGHSYNEQFF	TGTGCCAGCAGTCCCCCTAGCGGGGGCCACTCCTACAATGAGCAGTTCTTC
TRBV5-1	TRBJ2-1	13	-	-	CASSVGLSNEQFF	TGCGCCAGCAGCGTGGGACTTTCCAATGAGCAGTTCTTC
TRBV3-1	TRBJ2-7	15	-	-	CASSQDGGLAYEQYF	TGTGCCAGCAGCCAAGATGGGGGGCTGGCCTACGAGCAGTACTTC
TRBV18	TRBJ2-7	14	-	-	CASSPRAGLGEQYF	TGTGCCAGCTCACCACGGGCAGGGTTGGGCGAGCAGTACTTC